This note documents a single TCR beta chain sequence. What it binds is unknown. This sample is drawn from a study of cytomegalovirus exposure and HLA in healthy donors. Study-wide results and limits: According to an earlier analysis, most TCR beta V segments yielded productive rearrangements about 90% or about 30% of the time.

PCR amplification relied on 60 Vbeta primers (plus 13 Jbeta primers). Sequenced by immunoSEQ multiplex PCR; TCRdb stores in-frame clones only, minus some. The data contain 90,000 to 120,000 clones, under 80% of them singletons. The CDR3 sequence is 18 residues long. Germline CDR1 and CDR2: ENHRY and SYGVKD. The V gene lost 2 bases and the J gene lost 3 bases, with 20 bases spanning the gap. This chain uses TRBV10-3 with TRBJ2-1, with D maybe TRBD2 (7 bases). This sequence was found in a woman aged 40 to 50 in good health and CMV-seropositive. The sequenced sample was PBMCs. For the CDR3, the DNA is TGTGCCATCAGTGAGCCGAAAGGCAGGGGCGGGGGCTACAATGAGCAGTTCTTC. It specifies CAISEPKGRGGGYNEQFF.